This passage covers 10 T cell receptor beta chains from one sample sequenced in a study of siplizumab effects on memory and regulatory T cells. The data were produced by immunoSEQ multiplex PCR, yet TCRdb's version contains in-frame clones alone and is incomplete. This sample has 85,000 to 130,000 clones, with roughly nine tenths found just once. Specimen: Tregs sorted from blood. These receptors were taken from a human donor in good health.

The V gene is TRBV19, the J gene TRBJ2-1, with D uncertain. V was trimmed by 5 bases and J by 9 bases, leaving 14 bases between them. The CDR3 contains 13 residues. From germline, CDR1 is LNHDA and CDR2 SQIVND (reference sequence). The CDR3 sequence: CASSPNPLVEQFF. In DNA, the CDR3 is TGTGCCAGTAGTCCGAACCCGCTTGTTGAGCAGTTCTTC.

DNA of the CDR3: TGTGCCAGTAGTACAAACAGGGGCAACACTGAAGCTTTCTTT. Its protein product is CASSTNRGNTEAFF. The rearrangement links TRBV19 to TRBJ1-1, with TRBD1 matching 7 bases. Germline trimming cut 4 bases from V and 2 bases from J; bases unmatched to any gene: 4. There are 14 residues in the CDR3. Germline values: CDR1 LNHDA, CDR2 SQIVND (reference sequence).

The chain uses TRBV15 and TRBJ2-3, with D tentatively TRBD2 (6 bases). Germline V gene sequence: CDR1 LNHNV, CDR2 YYDKDF (reference sequence). This CDR3 has 16 amino acids. The ends were cut back, 0 bases at V and 0 bases at J, with 10 bases in the middle. In DNA, the CDR3 is TGTGCCACCAGCAGAGACCAGCGGGTTAGCACAGATACGCAGTATTTT. Its translation is CATSRDQRVSTDTQYF.

The chain joins TRBV9 to TRBJ2-1, with TRBD2 matching 8 bases. Germline V CDR1 and CDR2: SGDLS, YYNGEE. The CDR3 loop spans 17 amino acids. The ends lost 0 bases at V and 4 bases at J; junction bases unmatched: 9. The CDR3, as DNA: TGTGCCAGCAGCGTAGTATCTAGGGGGACTAGTTACAATGAGCAGTTCTTC. Protein sequence: CASSVVSRGTSYNEQFF.

This chain connects TRBV18 to TRBJ1-2; D is undetermined. Trimming removed 2 bases at V and 7 bases at J, with 11 bases between. CDR1 is KGHSH and CDR2 is LQKENI in the germline V gene. There are 13 residues in the CDR3. CDR3 sequence: CASSPAVMGGYTF. The CDR3 DNA is TGTGCCAGCTCACCAGCGGTTATGGGTGGCTACACCTTC.

This sequence joins TRBV9 and TRBJ2-1; 7 bases agree with TRBD2. Germline assignment: CDR1 SGDLS and CDR2 YYNGEE. There are 16 residues in the CDR3. Trimming at V came to 1 base and at J to 6 bases, leaving 10 bases not matched to a gene. For the CDR3, the DNA is TGTGCCAGCAGCGTAAGATCGGCGGGAGTACCCAATGAGCAGTTCTTC. Encoded protein: CASSVRSAGVPNEQFF.

This clone was seen a handful of times. V is TRBV7-8 and J is TRBJ2-5, with D tentatively TRBD2 (5 bases). V shed 2 bases and J shed 1 base, with 8 bases lying between them. Looked up from germline, CDR1 is SGHVS and CDR2 is FQNEAQ. CDR3 length: 14 amino acids. This chain's CDR3 is CASSLSEAQETQYF. In DNA form, the CDR3 reads TGTGCCAGCAGCTTATCGGAGGCCCAAGAGACCCAGTACTTC. Full variable domain (rest looked up from reference TRBV7-8 and TRBJ2-5): GAGVSQSPRYKVAKRGQDVALRCDPISGHVSLFWYQQALGQGPEFLTYFQNEAQLDKSGLPSDRFFAERPEGSVSTLKIQRTQQEDSAVYLCASSLSEAQETQYFGPGTRLLVL.

The chain uses TRBV23-1 and TRBJ1-5; 7 nucleotides agree with TRBD1. TRBV23-1 is sorted into the ORF group, with uncertain function. There are 15 residues in the CDR3. J gave up 5 bases and V 4 bases, and 8 bases lay outside the gene matches. CDR3 bases: TGCGCCAGCAGTCGACTCGACAGGGCCTATCAGCCCCAGCATTTT. Its protein is CASSRLDRAYQPQHF.

The chain recombines TRBV4-1 with TRBJ2-3, with D possibly being TRBD1 (6 bases). This CDR3 is built from 14 residues. V shed 4 bases and J shed 6 bases, with 14 bases lying between them. Germline CDR1 MGHRA, CDR2 YSYEKL. The CDR3 reads CASSLWGRVDTQYF. In DNA form, the CDR3 reads TGCGCCAGCAGCCTCTGGGGGCGCGTGGATACGCAGTATTTT.

The J gene is TRBJ2-4, the V gene TRBV5-4; 9 nucleotides match TRBD2. The CDR3 covers 15 residues. Germline assignment: CDR1 SGHNT and CDR2 YYREEE (reference sequence). With 1 base clipped from V and 12 bases from J, the junction kept 11 bases outside the gene matches. The CDR3 bases are TGTGCCAGCAGCTTGTCTCCTAGCGGGACCGGGGATCAGTACTTC. Translation: CASSLSPSGTGDQYF.